This T cell receptor (beta chain) was obtained from a study of blood T cell repertoires in COVID-19 (dated by TCRdb to the early 2020s). General notes on the study: The collaborator samples originated in the United States, Italy and Spain and spanned the acute and convalescent phases of COVID-19. The material from the prospective study consisted of cDNA or gDNA derived from T cells, B-cell-depleted T cells, or PBMCs. Deeply sampled blood TCRbeta repertoires from subjects exposed to, actively infected with, or recovered from COVID-19 were included in the dataset. A freely available public database, intended as a resource for researchers studying the immune response to SARS-CoV-2, is where the repertoires were released. Samples came from the ongoing ImmuneRACE study (first 160 participants) plus 1,254 subjects from 6 global collaborators. A de-identified subject ID, COVID-19 status, age in years and sex were almost always included in the sample metadata. Where available, HLA class I and class II types were obtained from metadata supplied by the sample provider rather than from assay-based typing.

A remark on this clone: Its antigen has not been determined. No base quality information exists; no much larger clone differs at one position.

The paper's findings and limits, for the study overall: How much clinical and demographic metadata was included differed by source and by participant, and the metadata was provided uncurated.

At one collaborating source in Seattle, patients were enrolled during active infection and were followed longitudinally through the course of disease. Whole blood was collected in K2EDTA tubes by collaborating institutions according to the institutions' own protocols. For TCRbeta analysis, collaborator samples were shipped as frozen whole blood, as isolated PBMCs, or as DNA extracted from either sample type. The CDR3 contains 13 residues, cysteine and phenylalanine counted. This entry keeps only the CDR3 DNA: 39 bases, framed from base 1. V loses 2 bases of germline sequence and J loses 10 bases, and the interval between the two ends is 14 bases. The germline V gene yields MDHEN for CDR1 and SYDVKM for CDR2. The immunoSEQ Assay, a bias-controlled multiplex PCR, was used to amplify TCRbeta CDR3 regions from genomic DNA. In the paper's pipeline: The number of nucleated cells in each sample was estimated by amplification of reference gene primers within the assay. To quantify the absolute abundance of each unique TCRbeta CDR3 rearrangement, sequence reads were collapsed and filtered. For each sample, productive Simpson clonality was calculated as the square root of Simpson's diversity index across productive rearrangements. What TCRdb holds here is the immuneACCESS table cut down to in-frame rearrangements. Part of the clones is not present; checked against another copy, under half of the missing clones reflect an unresolved V gene, and the others are unexplained. D and trimming come from the DNA, and the V and J calls and clone size come from that table. The sample table contains fewer than 350,000 clones; only one count was recorded for approximately 90% of them. Together, the top ten hold roughly 9.9% of the sample.

The rearrangement joined TRBV28 to TRBJ1-1; the D gene is possibly TRBD1, with 6 bases matching. The TCR was taken from a man aged 30 to 39 with COVID-19, enrolled during active disease. The sample was peripheral blood. The DNA sequence reads TGTGCCAGCAGTTTAGGGGGGGGGCATAGAGCTTTCTTT. It is translated as CASSLGGGHRAFF.